This TCR beta chain appears in the sequencing data of a study of blood T cell repertoires in COVID-19. Assay: immunoSEQ multiplex PCR; the TCRdb copy retains only in-frame clones and omits some. The top ten hold more than 4.5% of the sample, which has 11,000 to 15,000 clones, roughly 87% seen once. This clone occurred once. Trimming took off 8 bases at V and 1 base at J, with 8 bases between the two ends. This CDR3 spans 13 amino acids. Germline CDR1 is SGHTA and CDR2 is FQGNSA. The J gene is TRBJ2-2, the V gene TRBV7-2, with no clear D. Sequencing input: peripheral blood. This receptor was taken from a human donor in a cohort sampled during active COVID-19. The CDR3, as DNA: TGTGCCAGCGGGCGACAGAACACCGGGGAGCTGTTTTTT. It translates to CASGRQNTGELFF.